The 26 T cell receptor beta chains below were found in one sample sequenced in a study of tumor-infiltrating lymphocytes in primary liver carcinoma. cDNA specific to TCR beta was made from 450 to 650 ng of total RNA, with a constant-region primer employed for priming. Slightly modified ARM-PCR served as the procedure for the TCR beta libraries. These libraries came from three rounds of nested multiplex PCR. The first two PCR rounds, around 10 cycles each, used TRBV1-TRBV30 forward primers and a C-beta reverse primer. MiXCR, run by TCRdb on the multiplex PCR reads, gives a single entry per CDR3 protein. This sample has roughly 330,000 distinct CDR3 sequences, with less than 75% found just once. The study extracted blood RNA from unsorted whole blood and also extracted germline DNA. The sequencing input was peripheral blood. The origin of the receptors is a middle-aged man with primary liver carcinoma and hepatitis B virus infection.

The CDR3 DNA sequence: TGTGCCAGCACCGATTATGGGGAAACAGGGAAAAACACTGAAGCTTTCTTT. Translated: CASTDYGETGKNTEAFF. The chain joins TRBV7-8 to TRBJ1-1, with a tentative D call TRBD1 (6 bases). Trimming took off 7 bases at V and 2 bases at J, with 23 bases between the two ends. Germline V lookup: CDR1 SGHVS, CDR2 FQNEAQ. The CDR3 runs 17 residues.

In the case of this clonotype: A much larger clone sits a single nucleotide away, making a read error possible. The V gene is TRBV4-2, the J gene TRBJ2-2, with 8 bases identical to TRBD1. CDR1 and CDR2 (germline): LGHNA, YNFKEQ. The CDR3 is made up of 18 amino acids. This CDR3 reads CASSHRTGGQVNTVELFF. In DNA, the CDR3 is TGTGCCAGCAGCCACCGAACAGGGGGACAGGTTAACACCGTGGAGCTGTTTTTT.

A note on this clonotype: A much larger clonotype is one base distant, so this may be a read error. The CDR3 loop reads CASSRDKEIYNSPLHF. Written as DNA, the CDR3 is TGCGCCAGCAGCCGGGACAAGGAAATTTATAATTCACCCCTCCACTTT. The chain recombines TRBV5-1 with TRBJ1-6; perhaps TRBD1 as D (6 bases). Germline CDR1 and CDR2: SGHRS and YFSETQ. The germline V and J ends were trimmed by 4 bases and 4 bases, with 15 bases remaining between them. This CDR3 is built from 16 residues.

There are many counts of this clonotype. The gene calls are TRBV4-2 and TRBJ2-5, with 8 bases fitting TRBD2. Germline V gene sequence: CDR1 LGHNA, CDR2 YNFKEQ. The CDR3 loop spans 15 amino acids. The trim removed 1 base at V and 5 bases at J, leaving 6 bases unmatched. The CDR3 loop is CASSQGGLAGETQYF. The CDR3 coding sequence is TGTGCCAGCAGCCAAGGTGGACTAGCCGGTGAGACCCAGTACTTC.

As concerns this clonotype: A much larger clonotype is one base distant, so this may be a read error. V is TRBV6-2 or TRBV6-3 and J is TRBJ2-6; D might be TRBD1 (5 bases). CDR1 MNHEY and CDR2 SVGEGT come from the germline V gene. The CDR3 length is 13 residues. The CDR3 reads CASRASGASVLTF. CDR3 coding DNA: TGTGCCAGCAGGGCCTCTGGGGCCAGCGTCCTGACTTTC.

This clonotype was observed many times. The chain has TRBV6-1 and TRBJ1-3; 7 bases fit TRBD1. The germline V gene encodes CDR1 MNHNS and CDR2 SASEGT. The J segment lost 2 bases and the V segment lost 8 bases, leaving 3 bases of the junction unmatched. The CDR3 extends over 13 amino acids. The CDR3 DNA sequence: TGTGCCAGCTGCGACAGGGCTGGAAACACCATATATTTT. It encodes CASCDRAGNTIYF.

Points on this clonotype: Possible read error: a much larger clone is one base away. V is TRBV29-1 and J is TRBJ2-7; perhaps TRBD2 as D (6 bases). The V end was cut by 7 bases, the J end by 7 bases, with 20 bases between. CDR1 is SQVTM and CDR2 is ANQGSEA in the germline V gene. There are 13 residues in the CDR3. The CDR3, as DNA: TGCAGCGACTTAAGAGGGCCTGGGGGGGAGCAGTACTTC. Its protein is CSDLRGPGGEQYF.

This chain joins TRBV11-2 and TRBJ2-3; D is ambiguous. Germline assignment: CDR1 SGHAT and CDR2 FQNNGV. The CDR3 length is 14 residues. V shed 5 bases and J shed 4 bases, with 13 bases lying between them. The CDR3 region has the DNA TGTGCCAGCAGCCTTGATGGGTGGGCAGATACGCAGTATTTT. As protein: CASSLDGWADTQYF.

This chain joins TRBV2 and TRBJ2-1; 10 bases are shared with TRBD1. Germline V gene data show CDR1 as SNHLY and CDR2 as FYNNEI. The CDR3 length is 13 residues. J lost 4 bases, V lost 7 bases, and 1 base had no gene match. CDR3 residues: CASKDRGYNEQFF. In DNA, the CDR3 is TGTGCCAGCAAGGACAGGGGGTACAATGAGCAGTTCTTC. The variable domain in full, completed from reference TRBV2 and TRBJ2-1, reads EPEVTQTPSHQVTQMGQEVILRCVPISNHLYFYWYRQILGQKVEFLVSFYNNEISEKSEIFDDQFSVERPDGSNFTLKIRSTKLEDSAMYFCASKDRGYNEQFFGPGTRLTVL.

This clonotype was recorded many times. The rearrangement joins TRBV11-2 to TRBJ1-2; D gene ambiguous. From germline, CDR1 is SGHAT and CDR2 FQNNGV. Trimming stripped 1 base from V and 5 bases from J, with 14 bases between. This CDR3 contains 15 residues. The CDR3 nucleotides read TGTGCCAGCAGCTTAGGTGTCCAAACTTTTTATGGCTACACCTTC. Translation: CASSLGVQTFYGYTF.

J is TRBJ1-4 and V is TRBV6-6, with TRBD1 matching 7 bases. Germline loops: CDR1 MNHNY, CDR2 SVGAGI (reference sequence). CDR3 size: 15 residues. V dropped 2 bases and J dropped 8; count of bases not matched to a gene: 8. The CDR3 spells CASSYTGTEKEKLFF. Written as DNA, the CDR3 is TGTGCCAGCAGTTACACCGGGACAGAAAAAGAAAAACTGTTTTTT.

This clonotype has only one observation. The junction and the germline gene differ at one end; a read error may be behind it. The V gene is TRBV12-3 or TRBV12-4, the J gene TRBJ2-7; D is unclear. This CDR3 comprises 14 residues. This CDR3 is CAGSNRPPDDELYF. DNA for the CDR3: TGTGCCGGCAGTAATCGTCCCCCCGACGACGAGCTGTACTTC.

This clonotype showed up just a few times. The CDR3 spells CASSSGQVGSTEAFF. The CDR3 coding sequence is TGCGCCAGCAGCTCGGGACAGGTTGGGTCCACTGAAGCTTTCTTT. The chain recombines TRBV5-1 with TRBJ1-1, with 8 bases identical to TRBD1. CDR3 length: 15 residues. Germline V CDR1 and CDR2: SGHRS, YFSETQ. V gave up 3 bases and J gave up 4 bases; unmatched junction bases: 8.

In the case of this clonotype: One base away lies a much larger clone, so this may be a sequencing read error. The rearrangement uses TRBV6-1 and TRBJ2-4, with D perhaps being TRBD1 or TRBD2 (6 bases each). CDR1 is MNHNS and CDR2 is SASEGT in the germline V gene. Trimming removed 10 bases from V and 8 bases from J, with 21 bases in between. The CDR3 totals 14 residues. For the CDR3, the DNA is TGTGCCAACATTCTCGACAGGAGGGGAGACATTCAGTACTTC. It specifies CANILDRRGDIQYF.

Note on this clonotype: A much larger clone is a single base away; this may be a read error. The chain couples TRBV5-4 to TRBJ1-2; the match to TRBD1 covers 7 bases. V dropped 4 bases and J dropped 1; count of bases not matched to a gene: 10. This CDR3 contains 16 residues. The germline V gene has CDR1 SGHNT and CDR2 YYREEE (reference sequence). The CDR3: CASSSSGTVHNYGYTF. In DNA form, the CDR3 reads TGTGCCAGCAGCAGCTCCGGGACAGTTCATAACTATGGCTACACCTTC. Full variable domain (rest looked up from reference TRBV5-4 and TRBJ1-2): ETGVTQSPTHLIKTRGQQVTLRCSSQSGHNTVSWYQQALGQGPQFIFQYYREEENGRGNFPPRFSGLQFPNYSSELNVNALELDDSALYLCASSSSGTVHNYGYTFGSGTRLTVV.

Regarding this clonotype: The CDR3 does not end in the conserved phenylalanine or tryptophan, so this is likely a read error. The J gene is TRBJ2-3, the V gene TRBV11-2; 8 bases match TRBD1. Germline V CDR1 and CDR2: SGHAT, FQNNGV. This CDR3 has 16 amino acids. In DNA, the CDR3 is TGTACCAGCAGCTTGGACGGACAGGGCAGCACAGATACGCAGTATCTT. It specifies CTSSLDGQGSTDTQYL.

Points on this clonotype: A much larger clone differs by one base, so this may be a read error. This chain links TRBV6-5 with TRBJ1-2; D call uncertain. The germline V and J ends were trimmed by 6 bases and 8 bases, with 13 bases remaining between them. The germline CDR1 and CDR2 sequences are MNHEY and SVGAGI. The CDR3 totals 12 residues. This CDR3 is CASSSSGWGYTF. For the CDR3, the DNA is TGTGCCAGCAGCTCCAGTGGCTGGGGCTACACCTTC.

As to this clonotype: The junction does not match germline at one end; this may be a read error. V gene TRBV11-2 combines with J gene TRBJ2-2, with 8 bases fitting TRBD1. Per the germline V gene, CDR1 is SGHAT and CDR2 is FQNNGV. The CDR3 contains 16 residues. The CDR3 spells CASSLQQGGDTRELFF. CDR3 DNA: TGTGCCAGCAGCTTACAACAGGGGGGAGACACCAGGGAGCTGTTTTTT. The whole variable domain, remainder taken from reference TRBV11-2 and TRBJ2-2, is EAGVAQSPRYKIIEKRQSVAFWCNPISGHATLYWYQQILGQGPKLLIQFQNNGVVDDSQLPKDRFSAERLKGVDSTLKIQPAKLEDSAVYLCASSLQQGGDTRELFFGEGSRLTVL.

This clonotype appeared many times. This chain links TRBV6-2 or TRBV6-3 with TRBJ2-5; TRBD1 aligns across 9 bases. The CDR3 spans 13 residues. With V trimmed by 6 bases and J by 4 bases, 3 bases remained unmatched. Germline CDR1 MNHEY, CDR2 SVGEGT. The CDR3 loop is CASRVDRGETQYF. The CDR3 DNA reads TGTGCCAGCAGAGTGGACAGGGGAGAGACCCAGTACTTC.

The rearrangement links TRBV7-9 to TRBJ2-5; D remains unclear. The V end was cut by 2 bases, the J end by 3 bases, with 7 bases between. There are 13 residues in the CDR3. The V gene's germline CDR1 is SEHNR and CDR2 FQNEAQ (reference sequence). The CDR3 region is CASSLTLEETQYF. CDR3 in DNA: TGTGCCAGCAGCTTAACCTTAGAAGAGACCCAGTACTTC.

This clonotype was observed at least ten times. The rearrangement uses TRBV6-5 and TRBJ1-2; D remains unclear. The germline gives CDR1 MNHEY, CDR2 SVGAGI. The CDR3 has 13 amino acids. V was shortened by 0 bases and J by 7 bases, with 9 bases between the two germline ends. The CDR3 loop reads CASSYSKVFGYTF. CDR3 in DNA: TGTGCCAGCAGTTACTCGAAGGTTTTTGGCTACACCTTC.

For this clonotype: The junction does not match germline at one end; this may be a read error. This chain connects TRBV5-6 to TRBJ2-1; no firm D call. This CDR3 spans 14 amino acids. The germline V gene encodes CDR1 SGHDT and CDR2 YYEEEE. The CDR3 loop reads CTSTRRNPYNEQFF. In DNA, the CDR3 is TGTACCAGCACCCGTAGGAACCCTTACAATGAGCAGTTCTTC.

For this clonotype: This may come from a read error, since a much larger clone is one base off. As DNA, the CDR3 is TGCACCAGCAGCCAAGATATCGAGCTCCCCTACAATGAGCAGTTCTTC. Encoded protein: CTSSQDIELPYNEQFF. The V and J genes are TRBV4-1 and TRBJ2-1; D gene unclear. Germline V gene data show CDR1 as MGHRA and CDR2 as YSYEKL. The CDR3 extends over 16 amino acids.

J is TRBJ1-2 and V is TRBV7-9; 8 bases line up with TRBD1. The CDR3 covers 15 residues. The germline V gene encodes CDR1 SEHNR and CDR2 FQNEAQ (reference sequence). Unmatched junction bases numbered 8, after V lost 5 bases and J lost 3 bases. The CDR3 protein is CASSTQGTGDYGYTF. The CDR3 nucleotides are TGTGCCAGCAGCACGCAGGGGACAGGCGACTATGGCTACACCTTC.

As to this clonotype: A junction boundary mismatches the germline segment, possibly from a read error. This chain uses TRBV11-2 with TRBJ1-2; D is unresolved. Per germline, CDR1 SGHAT and CDR2 FQNNGV. This CDR3 comprises 14 residues. CDR3 residues: CASSPNRDPYGYTF. CDR3 sequence (DNA): TGCGCCAGCAGCCCTAATAGGGATCCTTATGGCTACACCTTC.

The chain recombines TRBV11-2 with TRBJ1-1; maybe TRBD1 (5 bases). The CDR3 has 13 residues. Between the trimmed V and J ends, which lost 9 bases and 10 bases, there was a span of 21 bases. In germline, CDR1 is SGHAT, CDR2 FQNNGV. CDR3 coding DNA: TGTGCCAGTGACGAGGGACTCCCGATAAGAGCTTTCTTT. Its protein product is CASDEGLPIRAFF.